This entry lists 10 T cell receptor beta chains sequenced from one sample in a study of blood T cells in healthy people across ages. Combining a sample-barcoded 5' primer with a J-beta primer mix, a second PCR ran for roughly 6 to 11 cycles. Via MiXCR, TCRdb re-called the 5' RACE reads, giving one row per CDR3 protein. The profile shows over 750,000 distinct CDR3 sequences, around a quarter of them singletons. These same data were also listed under a study on T cells of mothers and their children.

The sequenced material came from blood. The source is a boy aged 5-17 years in good health.

The rearrangement joins TRBV5-7 to TRBJ2-4; possibly TRBD2 for D (6 bases). TRBV5-7 belongs to the ORF category, with a function that is uncertain. This CDR3 is 15 amino acids long. V was clipped by 0 bases and J by 6 bases, with 13 bases between them. Written as DNA, the CDR3 is TGTGCCAGCAGCTTGGCCGTTGGAGGGCGAAACATTCAGTACTTC. This codes for CASSLAVGGRNIQYF.

This clonotype has only one observation. At one end the junction does not follow the germline gene, possibly because of a read error. This chain joins TRBV3-1 and TRBJ2-4; D gene unclear. CDR1 and CDR2 from the germline V gene are LGHDT and YNNKEL (reference sequence). CDR3 length: 13 residues. The CDR3 protein is CASSQAVENIKYF. The CDR3 DNA reads as TGTGCCAGCAGCCAAGCAGTCGAAAACATTAAGTACTTC.

This chain uses TRBV5-1 with TRBJ2-7; the D gene is possibly TRBD2 (5 bases). The CDR3 runs 14 residues. The germline gives CDR1 SGHRS, CDR2 YFSETQ. V was shortened by 3 bases and J by 1 base, with 11 bases between the two germline ends. CDR3 protein: CASSWPRGSYEQYF. The CDR3 DNA reads TGCGCCAGCAGCTGGCCCCGCGGGTCCTACGAGCAGTACTTC.

This clonotype was seen more than once but under ten times. The CDR3 DNA reads TGCAGCGTTGTAGGGGCCCACTCCGGGGAGCTGTTTTTT. Translated: CSVVGAHSGELFF. The V and J genes are TRBV29-1 and TRBJ2-2, with D perhaps matching TRBD1 (5 bases). Trimming took 4 bases from V and 6 from J, leaving 12 bases between them. The CDR3 is made up of 13 amino acids. Per germline, CDR1 SQVTM and CDR2 ANQGSEA.

This clonotype has a handful of counts. The rearrangement links TRBV7-9 to TRBJ1-2, with D hard to call. Germline V CDR1 and CDR2: SEHNR, FQNEAQ (reference sequence). Trimming took 0 bases from V and 6 from J, leaving 14 bases between them. This CDR3 contains 15 residues. This chain's CDR3 is CASSLAWSEAHGYTF. The DNA of the CDR3 is TGTGCCAGCAGCTTAGCGTGGTCGGAGGCCCATGGCTACACCTTC. The entire variable domain, with the rest obtained from reference TRBV7-9 and TRBJ1-2, is as follows: DTGVSQNPRHKITKRGQNVTFRCDPISEHNRLYWYRQTLGQGPEFLTYFQNEAQLEKSRLLSDRFSAERPKGSFSTLEIQRTEQGDSAMYLCASSLAWSEAHGYTFGSGTRLTVV.

A few counts support this clonotype. The gene calls are TRBV29-1 and TRBJ2-7, with 7 bases lining up with TRBD2. CDR3 size: 12 residues. Germline CDR1 SQVTM, CDR2 ANQGSEA. The V gene end was trimmed by 7 bases and the J gene end by 6 bases; junction bases not matched to a gene: 9. CDR3 protein: CSAGGEAREQYF. CDR3 nucleotide sequence: TGCAGCGCTGGGGGGGAGGCTCGCGAGCAGTACTTC.

CDR3 bases: TGTGCCAGCAGCTCAACTACGATCGGGACTGCGCAGTACTTC. As protein: CASSSTTIGTAQYF. This chain connects TRBV7-8 to TRBJ2-7; a weak D match, TRBD2 (6 bases). Germline V gene data show CDR1 as SGHVS and CDR2 as FQNEAQ. This CDR3 comprises 14 residues. V gave up 4 bases and J gave up 9 bases, with 19 bases separating them.

This clonotype was found a few times. The chain couples TRBV29-1 to TRBJ2-3; 9 nucleotides match TRBD2. Trimming at V came to 6 bases and at J to 11 bases, leaving 9 bases not matched to a gene. The CDR3 sequence is 12 residues long. The germline CDR1 and CDR2 sequences are SQVTM and ANQGSEA. The CDR3 loop is CSVGASGALQYF. CDR3 DNA sequence: TGCAGCGTCGGGGCTAGCGGGGCCCTGCAGTATTTT.

The table lists this clonotype with a few counts. V and J are TRBV20-1 and TRBJ1-2; TRBD1 might be the D (6 bases). Germline V gene lookup returns CDR1 DFQATT and CDR2 SNEGSKA (reference sequence). V dropped 3 bases and J dropped 2 bases, with 10 bases sitting between them. This CDR3 has 13 residues. The CDR3 DNA reads TGCAGTGCTAGCCCGACAGGCAACTATGGCTACACCTTC. Protein product: CSASPTGNYGYTF.

This clonotype was recorded many times. The J gene is TRBJ1-1, the V gene TRBV12-3 or TRBV12-4, with D possibly being TRBD1 (6 bases). V lost 5 bases to trimming and J lost 5 bases, with 12 bases between them. This CDR3 comprises 13 residues. The CDR3 loop is CASSPQGGTEAFF. The CDR3 region has the DNA TGTGCCAGCAGTCCCCAAGGGGGAACTGAAGCTTTCTTT.